The T cell receptor beta chain described here comes from a study of cytomegalovirus exposure and HLA in healthy donors. Overall study results and limits: A previous analysis found most TCR beta V segments productive roughly 87% or roughly 30% of the time.

The study ran its PCR with 60 Vbeta and 13 Jbeta primers. The data were produced by immunoSEQ multiplex PCR, yet TCRdb's version contains in-frame clones alone and is incomplete. This sample has fewer than 200,000 clones; around 82% occur once, and the top ten carry around 2.5%. The CDR3 runs to 19 residues. V lost 5 bases and J lost 0, with 20 bases in between. In germline, CDR1 is SEHNR, CDR2 FQNEAQ (reference sequence). This clone turned up a few times. Antigen specificity is unknown. The chain is built from TRBV7-9 and TRBJ2-6; a possible D gene is TRBD1 (5 bases). The TCR sequence derives from a man in his sixties in good health and CMV-seronegative. The specimen sequenced was PBMCs. The CDR3 sequence: CASSPTPRRQSSGANVLTF. The CDR3 nucleotides read TGTGCCAGCAGCCCAACCCCCCGTAGACAGAGCTCTGGGGCCAACGTCCTGACTTTC.